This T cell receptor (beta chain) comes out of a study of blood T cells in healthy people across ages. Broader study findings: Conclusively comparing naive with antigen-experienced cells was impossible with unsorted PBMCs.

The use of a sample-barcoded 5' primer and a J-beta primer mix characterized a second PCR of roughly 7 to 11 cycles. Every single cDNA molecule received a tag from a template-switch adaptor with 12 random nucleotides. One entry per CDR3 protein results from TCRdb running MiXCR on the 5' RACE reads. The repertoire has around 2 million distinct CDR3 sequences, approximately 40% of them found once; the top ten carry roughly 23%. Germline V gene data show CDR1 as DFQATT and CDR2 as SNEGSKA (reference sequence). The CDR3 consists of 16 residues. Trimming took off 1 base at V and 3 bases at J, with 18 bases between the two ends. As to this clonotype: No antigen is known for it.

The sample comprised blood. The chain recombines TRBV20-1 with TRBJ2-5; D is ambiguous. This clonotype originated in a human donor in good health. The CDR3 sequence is CSARASRFGRKETQYF. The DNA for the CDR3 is TGCAGTGCTAGAGCCTCCAGATTTGGCAGGAAAGAGACCCAGTACTTC.